Here is one T cell receptor beta chain with its context. Germline CDR1 reads SGHRS; CDR2 reads YFSETQ. The length of the CDR3 is 15 residues. Trimming pared 4 bases from V and 0 bases from J, leaving 12 bases between. The entry originates in a study of blood T cell repertoires in COVID-19. Looking at the study overall: Nucleic acid was either cDNA or gDNA, and it came from T cells, B-cell-depleted T cells, or PBMCs.

Sequencing was performed with immunoSEQ multiplex PCR; in TCRdb, only in-frame clones are kept and a portion is missing. In the table there are 70,000 or so clones, 75% to 85% of which are singletons. The chain joins TRBV5-1 to TRBJ2-3; possibly TRBD2 for D (7 bases). The sequenced sample consisted of peripheral blood. The receptor comes from a woman aged 55 to 70 with acute or convalescent COVID-19. CDR3 region: CASSPEGGSTDTQYF. The CDR3 coding sequence is TGCGCCAGCAGCCCCGAGGGGGGGAGCACAGATACGCAGTATTTT.